Sequencing of this TCR beta chain was carried out in a study of the immune and genomic landscape of osteosarcoma. Worth noting for this clone: Its antigen is not identified.

Primary, local recurrence and metastasis osteosarcoma tumors were taken after treatment from poor-prognosis patients. Data came from immunoSEQ multiplex PCR; TCRdb stores just in-frame clones and leaves some out. The repertoire holds some 4,400 clones, around 71% seen once, with roughly a sixth in the top ten. V dropped 4 bases and J dropped 7; count of bases not matched to a gene: 11. CDR1 MDHEN and CDR2 SYDVKM come from the germline V gene. The CDR3 is made up of 15 amino acids. Study-level findings and limits: Roughly 5 cases had one hyperexpanded dominant clone and under 100 clonotypes.

The sample taken for sequencing was osteosarcoma tumor tissue from the femur. This clonotype was sampled from a human donor with osteosarcoma. The rearrangement links TRBV28 to TRBJ2-7; TRBD2 matches at 9 bases. The CDR3 DNA is TGTGCCAGCAGTTCCCGTAGGCGGGAGGGTAAAGAGCAGTACTTC. This gives the protein CASSSRRREGKEQYF. Using reference TRBV28 and TRBJ2-7 for the parts outside the CDR3, the full variable domain is DVKVTQSSRYLVKRTGEKVFLECVQDMDHENMFWYRQDPGLGLRLIYFSYDVKMKEKGDIPEGYSVSREKKERFSLILESASTNQTSMYLCASSSRRREGKEQYFGPGTRLTVT.